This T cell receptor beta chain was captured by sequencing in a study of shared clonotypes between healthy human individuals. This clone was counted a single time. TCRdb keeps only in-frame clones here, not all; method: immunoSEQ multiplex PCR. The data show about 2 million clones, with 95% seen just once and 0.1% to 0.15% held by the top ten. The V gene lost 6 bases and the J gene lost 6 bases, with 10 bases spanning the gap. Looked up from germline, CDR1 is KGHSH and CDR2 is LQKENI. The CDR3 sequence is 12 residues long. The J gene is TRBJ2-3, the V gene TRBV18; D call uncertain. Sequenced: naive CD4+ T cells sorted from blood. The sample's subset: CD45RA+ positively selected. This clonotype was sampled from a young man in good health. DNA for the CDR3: TGTGCCAGCTCCCAACAATCGGATACGCAGTATTTT. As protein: CASSQQSDTQYF.